Reported below is one T cell receptor (beta chain). The sample belongs to a study of blood T cell repertoires in COVID-19. Study context: T cells, B-cell-depleted T cells, or PBMCs provided the cDNA or gDNA that served as material.

Germline loops: CDR1 MNHEY, CDR2 SVGAGI. This CDR3 has 14 amino acids. The germline V and J ends were trimmed by 2 bases and 1 base, with 8 bases remaining between them. The assay was immunoSEQ multiplex PCR, and TCRdb's table has in-frame clones only and misses some. Of around 240,000 clones listed, roughly 83% are singletons. V and J are TRBV6-5 and TRBJ1-1, with TRBD1 as a possible D gene (5 bases). This clonotype was sampled from a woman in her forties or fifties with acute or convalescent COVID-19. Sequenced sample: peripheral blood. This CDR3 reads CASSYRGGNTEAFF. CDR3 bases: TGTGCCAGCAGTTACCGGGGGGGGAACACTGAAGCTTTCTTT.